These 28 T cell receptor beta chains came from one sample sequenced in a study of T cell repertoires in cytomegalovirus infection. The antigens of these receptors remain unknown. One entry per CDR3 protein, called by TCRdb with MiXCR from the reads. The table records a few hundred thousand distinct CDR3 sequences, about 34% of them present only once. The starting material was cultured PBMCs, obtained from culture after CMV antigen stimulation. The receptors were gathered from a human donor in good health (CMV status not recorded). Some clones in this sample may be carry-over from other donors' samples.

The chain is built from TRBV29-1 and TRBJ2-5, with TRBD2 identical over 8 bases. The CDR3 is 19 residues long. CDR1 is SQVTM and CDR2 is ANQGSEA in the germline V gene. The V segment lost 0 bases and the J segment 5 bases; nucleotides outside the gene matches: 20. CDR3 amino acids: CSVEDQEAGGRSFRETQYF. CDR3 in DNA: TGCAGCGTTGAAGATCAAGAGGCGGGAGGCCGATCTTTTCGGGAGACCCAGTACTTC.

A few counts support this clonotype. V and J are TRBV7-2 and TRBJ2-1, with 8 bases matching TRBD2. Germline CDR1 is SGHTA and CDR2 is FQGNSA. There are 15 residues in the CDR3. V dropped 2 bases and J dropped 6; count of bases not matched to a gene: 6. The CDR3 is CASSLPDAGGNEQFF. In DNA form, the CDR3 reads TGTGCCAGCAGCTTACCCGACGCGGGGGGCAATGAGCAGTTCTTC.

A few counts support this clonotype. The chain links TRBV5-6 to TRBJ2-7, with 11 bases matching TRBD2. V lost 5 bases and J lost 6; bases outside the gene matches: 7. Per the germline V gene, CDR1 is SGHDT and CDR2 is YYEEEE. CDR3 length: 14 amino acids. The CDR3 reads CASSYRLAGREQYV. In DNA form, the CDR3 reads TGTGCCAGCAGTTATCGACTAGCGGGACGCGAGCAGTACGTC.

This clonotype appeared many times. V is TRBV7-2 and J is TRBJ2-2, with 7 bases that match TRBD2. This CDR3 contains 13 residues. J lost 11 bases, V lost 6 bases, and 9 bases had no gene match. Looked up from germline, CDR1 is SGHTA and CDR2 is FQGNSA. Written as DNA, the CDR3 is TGTGCCAGCAGTCCAGGGTCGGGGGGTGAGCTGTTTTTT. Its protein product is CASSPGSGGELFF.

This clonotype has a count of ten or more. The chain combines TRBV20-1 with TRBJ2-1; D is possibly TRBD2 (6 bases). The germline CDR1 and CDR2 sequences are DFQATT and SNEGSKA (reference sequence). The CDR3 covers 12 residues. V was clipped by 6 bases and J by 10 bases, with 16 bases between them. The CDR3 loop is CSAAVGGGEQFF. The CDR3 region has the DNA TGCAGTGCGGCTGTGGGAGGAGGGGAGCAGTTCTTC.

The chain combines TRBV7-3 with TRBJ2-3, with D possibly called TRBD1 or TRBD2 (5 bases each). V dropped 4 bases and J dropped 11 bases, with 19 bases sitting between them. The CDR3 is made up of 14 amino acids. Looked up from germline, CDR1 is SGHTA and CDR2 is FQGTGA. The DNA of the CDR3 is TGTGCCAGCAGCTCAACAGGCCGCTCCGGGGTGCAGTATTTT. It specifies CASSSTGRSGVQYF. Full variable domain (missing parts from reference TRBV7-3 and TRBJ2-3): GAGVSQTPSNKVTEKGKYVELRCDPISGHTALYWYRQSLGQGPEFLIYFQGTGAADDSGLPNDRFFAVRPEGSVSTLKIQRTERGDSAVYLCASSSTGRSGVQYFGPGTRLTVL.

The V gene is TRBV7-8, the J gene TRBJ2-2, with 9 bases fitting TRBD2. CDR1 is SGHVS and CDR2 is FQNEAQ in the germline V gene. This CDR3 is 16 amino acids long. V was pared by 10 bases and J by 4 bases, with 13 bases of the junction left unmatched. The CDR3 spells CATDGDAGGPTGELFF. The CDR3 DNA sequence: TGTGCCACCGATGGAGACGCGGGAGGGCCCACCGGGGAGCTGTTTTTT.

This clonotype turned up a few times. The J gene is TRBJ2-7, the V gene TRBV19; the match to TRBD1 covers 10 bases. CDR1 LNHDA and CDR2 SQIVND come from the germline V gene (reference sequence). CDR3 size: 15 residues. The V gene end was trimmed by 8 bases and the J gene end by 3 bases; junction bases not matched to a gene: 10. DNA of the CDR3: TGTGCCAGTCCTCGCTGGACAGGGGGTAGCTACGAGCAGTACGTC. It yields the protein CASPRWTGGSYEQYV.

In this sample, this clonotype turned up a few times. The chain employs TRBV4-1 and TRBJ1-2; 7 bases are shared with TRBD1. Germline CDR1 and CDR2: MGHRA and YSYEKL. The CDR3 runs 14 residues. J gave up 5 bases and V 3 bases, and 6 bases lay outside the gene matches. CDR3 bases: TGCGCCAGCAGCCACCCGACAGGGCGATATGGCTACACCTTC. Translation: CASSHPTGRYGYTF.

CDR3 loop: CASSSQREYGNEQFF. In nucleotides, the CDR3 is TGTGCCAGCAGCTCCCAGCGGGAGTACGGCAATGAGCAGTTCTTC. This sequence joins TRBV5-4 and TRBJ2-1, with 8 bases lining up with TRBD2. Losses at the gene ends were 3 bases for V and 6 bases for J; bases not matched to a gene: 8. The CDR3 runs to 15 residues. CDR1 and CDR2 from the germline V gene are SGHNT and YYREEE (reference sequence).

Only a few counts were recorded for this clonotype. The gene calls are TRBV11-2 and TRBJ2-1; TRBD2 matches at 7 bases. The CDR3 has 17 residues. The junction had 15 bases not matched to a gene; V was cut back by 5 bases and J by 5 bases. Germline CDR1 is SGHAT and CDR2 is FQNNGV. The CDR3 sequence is CASSPARGLEGDNEQFF. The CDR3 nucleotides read TGTGCCAGCAGCCCAGCCCGCGGACTAGAAGGGGACAATGAGCAGTTCTTC.

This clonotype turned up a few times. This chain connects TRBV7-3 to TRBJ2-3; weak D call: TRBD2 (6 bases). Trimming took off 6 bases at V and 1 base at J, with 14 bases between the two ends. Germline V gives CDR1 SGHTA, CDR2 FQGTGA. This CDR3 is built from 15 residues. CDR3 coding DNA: TGTGCCAGCAGTCCCACGCCTAGCGGCACAGATACGCAGTATTTT. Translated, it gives CASSPTPSGTDTQYF.

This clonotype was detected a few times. CDR3 protein: CASGPGGALSYNSPLHF. CDR3 coding DNA: TGTGCCAGCGGACCGGGGGGGGCGCTGTCCTATAATTCACCCCTCCACTTT. The chain joins TRBV7-2 to TRBJ1-6; TRBD1 is a possible D gene (6 bases). The germline V gene encodes CDR1 SGHTA and CDR2 FQGNSA. V lost 8 bases and J 1 base, leaving 18 bases between the germline ends. There are 17 residues in the CDR3. Drawing the rest from reference TRBV7-2 and TRBJ1-6, the complete variable domain is GAGVSQSPSNKVTEKGKDVELRCDPISGHTALYWYRQSLGQGLEFLIYFQGNSAPDKSGLPSDRFSAERTGGSVSTLTIQRTQQEDSAVYLCASGPGGALSYNSPLHFGNGTRLTVT.

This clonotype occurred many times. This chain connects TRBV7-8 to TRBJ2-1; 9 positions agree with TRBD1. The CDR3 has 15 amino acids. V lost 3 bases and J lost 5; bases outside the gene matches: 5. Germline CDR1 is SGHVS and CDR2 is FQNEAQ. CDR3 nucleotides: TGTGCCAGCAGCTTTGGGACAGGGATCGACAATGAGCAGTTCTTC. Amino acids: CASSFGTGIDNEQFF.

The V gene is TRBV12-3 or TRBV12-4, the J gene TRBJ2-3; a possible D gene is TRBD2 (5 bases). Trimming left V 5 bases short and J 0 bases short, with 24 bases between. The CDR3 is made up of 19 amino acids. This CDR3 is CASSHGGEGFSLSTDTQYF. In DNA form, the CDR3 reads TGTGCCAGCAGTCACGGTGGCGAGGGCTTCTCCTTAAGCACAGATACGCAGTATTTT.

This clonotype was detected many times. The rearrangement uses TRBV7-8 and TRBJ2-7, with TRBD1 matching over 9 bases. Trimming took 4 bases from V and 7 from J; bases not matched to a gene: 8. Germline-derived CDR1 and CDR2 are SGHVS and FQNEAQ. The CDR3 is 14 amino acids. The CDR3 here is CASSSSRDRVEQYV. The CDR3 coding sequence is TGTGCCAGCAGCTCTTCCCGGGACAGGGTAGAGCAGTACGTC.

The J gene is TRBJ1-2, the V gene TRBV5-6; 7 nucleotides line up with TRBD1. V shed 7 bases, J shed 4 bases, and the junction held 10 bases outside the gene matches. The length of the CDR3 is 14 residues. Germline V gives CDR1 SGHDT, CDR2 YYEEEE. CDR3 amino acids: CASLLTGPFYGYTF. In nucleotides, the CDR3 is TGTGCCAGCCTCTTGACAGGGCCTTTCTATGGCTACACCTTC. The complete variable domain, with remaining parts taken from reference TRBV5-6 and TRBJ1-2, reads DAGVTQSPTHLIKTRGQQVTLRCSPKSGHDTVSWYQQALGQGPQFIFQYYEEEERQRGNFPDRFSGHQFPNYSSELNVNALLLGDSALYLCASLLTGPFYGYTFGSGTRLTVV.

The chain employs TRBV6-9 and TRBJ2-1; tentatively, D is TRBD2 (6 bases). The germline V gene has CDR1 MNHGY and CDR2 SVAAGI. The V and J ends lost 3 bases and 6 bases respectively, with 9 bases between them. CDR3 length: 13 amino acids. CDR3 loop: CASSYFSGNEQFF. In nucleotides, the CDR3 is TGTGCCAGCAGTTACTTTAGCGGCAATGAGCAGTTCTTC.

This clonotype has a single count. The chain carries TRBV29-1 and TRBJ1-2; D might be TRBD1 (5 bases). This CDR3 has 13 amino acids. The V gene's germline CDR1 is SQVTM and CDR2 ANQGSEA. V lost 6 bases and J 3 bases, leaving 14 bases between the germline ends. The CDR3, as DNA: TGCAGCGTAGAACAGGAATTACACTATGGCTACACCTTC. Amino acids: CSVEQELHYGYTF. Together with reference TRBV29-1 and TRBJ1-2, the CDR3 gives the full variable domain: SAVISQKPSRDICQRGTSLTIQCQVDSQVTMMFWYRQQPGQSLTLIATANQGSEATYESGFVIDKFPISRPNLTFSTLTVSNMSPEDSSIYLCSVEQELHYGYTFGSGTRLTVV.

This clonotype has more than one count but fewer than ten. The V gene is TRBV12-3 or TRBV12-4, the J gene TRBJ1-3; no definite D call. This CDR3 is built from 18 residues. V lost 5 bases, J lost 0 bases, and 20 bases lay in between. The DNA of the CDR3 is TGTGCCAGCAGTGAACTCGTCTTCTATAGTGGCTCTGGAAACACCATATATTTT. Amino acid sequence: CASSELVFYSGSGNTIYF.

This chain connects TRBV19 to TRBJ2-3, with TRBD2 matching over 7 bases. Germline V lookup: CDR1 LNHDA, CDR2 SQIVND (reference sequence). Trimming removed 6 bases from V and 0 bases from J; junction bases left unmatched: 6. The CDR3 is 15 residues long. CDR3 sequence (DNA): TGTGCCAGTAGACCAAGCGGGGCCAGCACAGATACGCAGTATTTT. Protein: CASRPSGASTDTQYF.

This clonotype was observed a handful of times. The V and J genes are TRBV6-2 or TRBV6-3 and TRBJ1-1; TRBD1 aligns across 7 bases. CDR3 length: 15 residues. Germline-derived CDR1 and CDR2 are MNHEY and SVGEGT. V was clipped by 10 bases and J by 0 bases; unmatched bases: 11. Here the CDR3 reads CATKRPGQMNTEAFF. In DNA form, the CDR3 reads TGTGCCACCAAAAGACCGGGACAGATGAACACTGAAGCTTTCTTT.

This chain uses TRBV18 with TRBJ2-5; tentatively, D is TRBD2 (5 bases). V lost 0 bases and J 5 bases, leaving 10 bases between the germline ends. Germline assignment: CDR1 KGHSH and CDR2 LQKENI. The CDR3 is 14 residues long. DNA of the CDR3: TGTGCCAGCTCACCACCTAGCGAATCTGAGACCCAGTACTTC. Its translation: CASSPPSESETQYF.

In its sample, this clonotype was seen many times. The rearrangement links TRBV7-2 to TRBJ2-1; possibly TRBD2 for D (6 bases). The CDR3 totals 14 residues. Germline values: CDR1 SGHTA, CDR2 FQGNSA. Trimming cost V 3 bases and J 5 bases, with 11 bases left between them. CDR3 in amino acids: CASSFTWGDNEQFF. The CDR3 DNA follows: TGTGCCAGCAGCTTCACGTGGGGGGACAATGAGCAGTTCTTC.

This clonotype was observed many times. The CDR3: CASSQTGNYGYTF. Here the CDR3 DNA reads TGTGCCAGCAGTCAGACAGGGAATTATGGCTACACCTTC. This chain links TRBV12-3 or TRBV12-4 with TRBJ1-2; TRBD1 agrees at 7 bases. CDR3 length equals 13 residues. V lost 5 bases and J lost 5; bases outside the gene matches: 5.

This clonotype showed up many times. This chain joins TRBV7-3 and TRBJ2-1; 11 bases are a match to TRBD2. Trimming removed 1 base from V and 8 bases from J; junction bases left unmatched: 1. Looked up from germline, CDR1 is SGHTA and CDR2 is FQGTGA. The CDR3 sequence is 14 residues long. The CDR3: CASSLNSGRDEQFF. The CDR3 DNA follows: TGTGCCAGCAGCTTAAATAGCGGGAGGGATGAGCAGTTCTTC.

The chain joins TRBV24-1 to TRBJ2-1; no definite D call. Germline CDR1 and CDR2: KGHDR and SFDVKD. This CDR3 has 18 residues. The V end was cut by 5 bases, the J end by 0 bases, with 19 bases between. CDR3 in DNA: TGTGCCACCAGTGCCCTTAATAGATCGGAAAGCTCCTACAATGAGCAGTTCTTC. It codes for CATSALNRSESSYNEQFF.

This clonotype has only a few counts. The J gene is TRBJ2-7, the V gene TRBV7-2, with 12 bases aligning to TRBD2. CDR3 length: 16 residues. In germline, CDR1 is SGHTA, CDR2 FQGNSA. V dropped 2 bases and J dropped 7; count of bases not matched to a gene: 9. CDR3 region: CASSLSQTSGSREQYF. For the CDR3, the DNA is TGTGCCAGCAGCTTATCACAGACTAGCGGGAGCAGAGAGCAGTACTTC.